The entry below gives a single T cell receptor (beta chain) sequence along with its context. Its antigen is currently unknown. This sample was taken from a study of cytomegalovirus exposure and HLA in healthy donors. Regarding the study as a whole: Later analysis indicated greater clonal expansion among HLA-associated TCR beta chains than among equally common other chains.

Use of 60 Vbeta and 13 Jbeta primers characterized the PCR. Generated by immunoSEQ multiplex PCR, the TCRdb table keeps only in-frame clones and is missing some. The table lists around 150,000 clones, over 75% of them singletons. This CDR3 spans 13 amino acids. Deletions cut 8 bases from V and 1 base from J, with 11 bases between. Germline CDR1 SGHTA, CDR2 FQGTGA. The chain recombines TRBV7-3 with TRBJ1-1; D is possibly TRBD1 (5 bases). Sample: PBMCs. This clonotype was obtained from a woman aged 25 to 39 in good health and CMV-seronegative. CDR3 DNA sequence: TGTGCCAGCGGAGCGGGGGGGAACACTGAAGCTTTCTTT. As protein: CASGAGGNTEAFF.